This TCR beta chain was documented in a study of T cell repertoires in cytomegalovirus infection. A single record per CDR3 protein comes from TCRdb applying MiXCR to the reads. Here the sample spans roughly 150,000 distinct CDR3 sequences, less than 25% being singletons. Details on this clonotype: Its antigen remains unknown.

CDR3 length equals 15 residues. From germline, CDR1 is MDHEN and CDR2 SYDVKM. Trimming cost V 5 bases and J 4 bases; bases outside gene matches: 7. This TCR was sampled from a human donor in good health (CMV status not recorded). Some clones in this sample may be carry-over from other donors' samples. Material: CD8+ T cells from cultured PBMCs, obtained from culture after CMV antigen stimulation. This sequence joins TRBV28 and TRBJ2-3; 9 bases are shared with TRBD2. Written as DNA, the CDR3 is TGTGCCAGCAGTCTAAGCGGGGGGTGGGCAGATACGCAGTATTTT. It translates to CASSLSGGWADTQYF.